Presented here are 28 T cell receptor beta chains from one specimen sequenced in a study of radiotherapy plus CTLA-4 blockade in lung cancer. Profiled with immunoSEQ multiplex PCR; TCRdb holds only in-frame clones, not every one. The sample holds some 41,000 clones, about two thirds seen once. This sample comprised peripheral blood, obtained from a patient treated with radiotherapy plus ipilimumab. The source is a human donor with non-small cell lung cancer who had a partial response to radiotherapy plus ipilimumab.

The chain has TRBV7-3 and TRBJ2-3, with 12 bases that match TRBD2. The junction had 5 bases not matched to a gene; V was cut back by 5 bases and J by 5 bases. The CDR3 consists of 15 residues. Germline V gene sequence: CDR1 SGHTA, CDR2 FQGTGA. The CDR3 DNA is TGTGCCAGCAGCCCTAGGACTAGCGGGATAGATACGCAGTATTTT. Residues: CASSPRTSGIDTQYF.

This clone was seen repeatedly, ten times or more. This chain links TRBV20-1 with TRBJ1-1; D call uncertain. The CDR3 extends over 11 amino acids. V gave up 3 bases and J gave up 3 bases, with 5 bases separating them. Germline values: CDR1 DFQATT, CDR2 SNEGSKA (reference sequence). CDR3 nucleotide sequence: TGCAGTGCTAGGGGCGACACTGAAGCTTTCTTT. Residues: CSARGDTEAFF.

The V and J genes are TRBV18 and TRBJ1-4, with unresolved D. V was trimmed by 3 bases and J by 4 bases, leaving 9 bases between them. CDR1 is KGHSH, CDR2 LQKENI, per germline. This CDR3 has 14 amino acids. The CDR3 protein is CASSPRERNEKLFF. In DNA, the CDR3 is TGTGCCAGCTCACCTCGGGAGCGTAATGAAAAACTGTTTTTT.

The genes are TRBV6-5 and TRBJ1-2; TRBD1 aligns across 7 bases. Per germline, CDR1 MNHEY and CDR2 SVGAGI. The ends lost 0 bases at V and 8 bases at J; junction bases unmatched: 12. The CDR3 loop spans 16 amino acids. The CDR3 DNA is TGTGCCAGCAGTTACTCGAGGTGGAGGGGGCTGGAAGGCTACACCTTC. As protein: CASSYSRWRGLEGYTF.

This clone was detected only a few times. The V and J genes are TRBV30 and TRBJ1-5; 7 bases map to TRBD1. V lost 2 bases and J lost 5; bases outside the gene matches: 9. Germline CDR1 reads GTSNPN; CDR2 reads SVGIG (reference sequence). The CDR3 runs to 15 residues. As DNA, the CDR3 is TGTGCCTGGAGTATGACAGGGCCCCTATATCAGCCCCAGCATTTT. Its translation: CAWSMTGPLYQPQHF.

This clone showed up just a few times. V and J are TRBV5-6 and TRBJ2-7; 8 bases fit TRBD2. CDR1 SGHDT and CDR2 YYEEEE come from the germline V gene. The CDR3 is made up of 15 amino acids. V gave up 4 bases and J gave up 0 bases; unmatched junction bases: 6. CDR3 protein: CASSSGGGSSYEQYF. The DNA of the CDR3 is TGTGCCAGCAGCAGCGGGGGCGGTTCCTCCTACGAGCAGTACTTC.

The genes are TRBV19 and TRBJ2-2; the match to TRBD2 covers 12 bases. Germline V gives CDR1 LNHDA, CDR2 SQIVND (reference sequence). This CDR3 contains 14 residues. The J segment lost 8 bases and the V segment lost 6 bases, leaving 4 bases of the junction unmatched. CDR3 region: CASSRLAGAGELFF. The CDR3 DNA follows: TGTGCCAGTAGCAGACTAGCGGGAGCGGGGGAGCTGTTTTTT.

This sequence joins TRBV19 and TRBJ2-1; D is undetermined. Germline V gene lookup returns CDR1 LNHDA and CDR2 SQIVND (reference sequence). V gave up 7 bases and J gave up 0 bases, with 10 bases separating them. This CDR3 region has 14 residues. CDR3 in DNA: TGTGCCAGTACTCGCGGAGACTCCTACAATGAGCAGTTCTTC. Protein product: CASTRGDSYNEQFF.

The chain links TRBV5-1 to TRBJ2-7; 7 nucleotides align to TRBD1. The CDR3 is 15 residues long. CDR1 is SGHRS and CDR2 is YFSETQ in the germline V gene. V shed 2 bases, J shed 7 bases, and the junction held 12 bases outside the gene matches. This CDR3 is CASSLATGQGEEQYF. In DNA form, the CDR3 reads TGCGCCAGCAGCTTAGCGACAGGGCAAGGAGAAGAGCAGTACTTC.

The V call is TRBV6-1, the J call TRBJ1-2, with a possible D match to TRBD1 (5 bases). Trimming shortened V by 6 bases and J by 5 bases, and 19 bases separated the two germline ends. Germline CDR1 and CDR2: MNHNS and SASEGT. This CDR3 has 15 amino acids. The CDR3 nucleotides read TGTGCCAGCAGCGAAAAAGGGGCCCAAGTGTATGGCTACACCTTC. Translation gives CASSEKGAQVYGYTF.

The J gene is TRBJ1-2, the V gene TRBV7-9, with TRBD1 matching over 9 bases. Germline values: CDR1 SEHNR, CDR2 FQNEAQ (reference sequence). This CDR3 spans 14 amino acids. V trimming: 1 base; J trimming: 8 bases; junction bases outside the gene matches: 5. CDR3 nucleotide sequence: TGTGCCAGCAGCTTAGAGGGACAGGGCGGAGGCTACACCTTC. This codes for CASSLEGQGGGYTF.

The chain couples TRBV7-8 to TRBJ2-5; TRBD2 matches at 13 bases. Germline lookup yields CDR1 SGHVS and CDR2 FQNEAQ. The CDR3 length is 16 residues. With V trimmed by 6 bases and J by 1 base, 5 bases remained unmatched. CDR3 in DNA: TGTGCCAGCAGATACGGACTAGCGGGGGCCCAAGAGACCCAGTACTTC. This codes for CASRYGLAGAQETQYF.

This clone was seen only a few times. This sequence joins TRBV14 and TRBJ2-1; tentatively, D is TRBD2 (5 bases). With 4 bases removed from V and 0 bases from J, the gap between germline ends came to 10 bases. Per the germline V gene, CDR1 is SGHDN and CDR2 is FVKESK. This CDR3 has 15 residues. Here the CDR3 DNA reads TGTGCCAGCAGCCGAGGGCACGGCTCCTACAATGAGCAGTTCTTC. Translated, it gives CASSRGHGSYNEQFF. Complete variable domain (other parts from reference TRBV14 and TRBJ2-1): EAGVTQFPSHSVIEKGQTVTLRCDPISGHDNLYWYRRVMGKEIKFLLHFVKESKQDESGMPNNRFLAERTGGTYSTLKVQPAELEDSGVYFCASSRGHGSYNEQFFGPGTRLTVL.

The rearrangement uses TRBV7-2 and TRBJ2-1; 8 bases map to TRBD2. CDR1 is SGHTA and CDR2 is FQGNSA in the germline V gene. The CDR3 has 15 amino acids. Trimming took 5 bases from V and 2 from J; bases not matched to a gene: 5. For the CDR3, the DNA is TGTGCCAGCAGCCGGGGGCGGGGGGCCTACAATGAGCAGTTCTTC. It yields the protein CASSRGRGAYNEQFF.

This clone was seen more than once but under ten times. The genes are TRBV29-1 and TRBJ1-4, with TRBD1 as a possible D gene (5 bases). The length of the CDR3 is 13 residues. V was clipped by 6 bases and J by 12 bases, with 20 bases between them. Germline V lookup: CDR1 SQVTM, CDR2 ANQGSEA. CDR3 amino acids: CSVKPGREGELFF. The DNA for the CDR3 is TGCAGCGTCAAGCCGGGCAGGGAAGGGGAACTGTTTTTT. Full variable domain (outside the CDR3, taken from reference TRBV29-1 and TRBJ1-4): SAVISQKPSRDICQRGTSLTIQCQVDSQVTMMFWYRQQPGQSLTLIATANQGSEATYESGFVIDKFPISRPNLTFSTLTVSNMSPEDSSIYLCSVKPGREGELFFGSGTQLSVL.

The chain carries TRBV15 and TRBJ2-7; the D is unclear. V was cut by 3 bases and J by 1 base, with 10 bases left in between. There are 14 residues in the CDR3. Germline V gives CDR1 LNHNV, CDR2 YYDKDF (reference sequence). CDR3 DNA sequence: TGTGCCACCAGCAGCTCTTCGGTTTCCTACGAGCAGTACTTC. Amino acids: CATSSSSVSYEQYF. The variable domain in full, with the rest retrieved from reference TRBV15 and TRBJ2-7, is DAMVIQNPRYQVTQFGKPVTLSCSQTLNHNVMYWYQQKSSQAPKLLFHYYDKDFNNEADTPDNFQSRRPNTSFCFLDIRSPGLGDTAMYLCATSSSSVSYEQYFGPGTRLTVT.

The rearrangement joins TRBV5-1 to TRBJ2-7; D is perhaps TRBD2 (6 bases). Germline V lookup: CDR1 SGHRS, CDR2 YFSETQ. The CDR3 length is 14 residues. The ends were cut back, 4 bases at V and 4 bases at J, with 15 bases in the middle. CDR3 coding DNA: TGCGCCAGCAGCGTGGGGCGGGGTGAATACGAGCAGTACTTC. This codes for CASSVGRGEYEQYF.

The chain combines TRBV10-1 with TRBJ2-1; TRBD2 is a possible D gene (6 bases). Trimming took 3 bases from V and 2 from J, leaving 11 bases between them. This CDR3 contains 15 residues. CDR1 is WNHNN and CDR2 is SYGVQD in the germline V gene (reference sequence). CDR3 DNA sequence: TGCGCCAGCAGTGAAAGGGAGGTCACCTACAATGAGCAGTTCTTC. It yields the protein CASSEREVTYNEQFF.

This chain uses TRBV30 with TRBJ2-2; 13 bases fit TRBD2. Germline V gene sequence: CDR1 GTSNPN, CDR2 SVGIG (reference sequence). The V and J ends lost 6 bases and 5 bases, in that order; junction bases with no gene match: 6. This CDR3 is 15 amino acids long. The CDR3 sequence: CACPGGLAGTGELFF. CDR3 sequence (DNA): TGTGCCTGCCCAGGGGGACTAGCGGGGACCGGGGAGCTGTTTTTT.

This clone was observed a handful of times. The CDR3 loop reads CASSSTSSGNTIYF. DNA for the CDR3: TGTGCCAGCAGTTCGACAAGCTCTGGAAACACCATATATTTT. The gene calls are TRBV6-5 and TRBJ1-3; D is undetermined. The CDR3 length is 14 residues. Germline CDR1 MNHEY, CDR2 SVGAGI. Trimming took 4 bases from V and 0 from J, leaving 7 bases between them.

J is TRBJ1-2 and V is TRBV6-1; 7 bases fit TRBD1. Germline loops: CDR1 MNHNS, CDR2 SASEGT. The junction had 9 bases not matched to a gene; V was cut back by 5 bases and J by 3 bases. The CDR3 sequence is 15 residues long. This CDR3 reads CASSMTGHPDYGYTF. Here the CDR3 DNA reads TGTGCCAGCAGTATGACAGGGCACCCGGACTATGGCTACACCTTC.

The chain combines TRBV14 with TRBJ2-7; 8 nucleotides line up with TRBD1. Germline CDR1 reads SGHDN; CDR2 reads FVKESK. This CDR3 has 16 amino acids. V was pared by 1 base and J by 3 bases, with 8 bases of the junction left unmatched. The CDR3 loop is CASSQGRTGRHYEQYF. CDR3 nucleotides: TGTGCCAGCAGCCAAGGTCGGACAGGGAGACACTACGAGCAGTACTTC.

This clone came up once. The gene calls are TRBV5-1 and TRBJ2-7, with 9 bases fitting TRBD1. CDR1 is SGHRS and CDR2 is YFSETQ in the germline V gene. V lost 4 bases and J lost 3; bases outside the gene matches: 11. This CDR3 has 16 residues. The CDR3: CASSTSPGTGIYEQYF. DNA of the CDR3: TGCGCCAGCAGCACCTCCCCCGGGACAGGGATCTACGAGCAGTACTTC.

The V call is TRBV5-1, the J call TRBJ2-7; TRBD2 aligns across 7 bases. The CDR3 sequence is 13 residues long. The germline V gene encodes CDR1 SGHRS and CDR2 YFSETQ. V lost 0 bases to trimming and J lost 7 bases; unmatched junction nucleotides: 4. The CDR3, as DNA: TGCGCCAGCAGCTTGGTACCCGGGGGGGAGCAGTACTTC. Its protein product is CASSLVPGGEQYF.

V is TRBV27 and J is TRBJ2-6, with 9 bases matching TRBD1. Unmatched junction bases numbered 17, after V lost 8 bases and J lost 3 bases. The CDR3 runs to 19 residues. From germline, CDR1 is MNHEY and CDR2 SMNVEV (reference sequence). The CDR3 DNA is TGTGCCAGCGCTTTTTGGGGCGGGACAGGGTTCATTGGGGCCAACGTCCTGACTTTC. Its translation: CASAFWGGTGFIGANVLTF.

The J gene is TRBJ2-1, the V gene TRBV7-2, with TRBD2 matching 13 bases. Germline-derived CDR1 and CDR2 are SGHTA and FQGNSA. The CDR3 spans 17 residues. V was pared by 1 base and J by 5 bases, with 5 bases of the junction left unmatched. This CDR3 is CASSLVLAGGPDNEQFF. CDR3 DNA: TGTGCCAGCAGCTTAGTACTAGCGGGGGGGCCGGACAATGAGCAGTTCTTC.

This chain joins TRBV7-8 and TRBJ2-7; possibly TRBD2 for D (5 bases). Germline lookup yields CDR1 SGHVS and CDR2 FQNEAQ. CDR3 length equals 13 residues. The germline V and J ends were trimmed by 0 bases and 4 bases, with 7 bases remaining between them. CDR3 sequence reads: CASSLAEGYEQYF. The CDR3 DNA reads as TGTGCCAGCAGCTTAGCCGAGGGTTACGAGCAGTACTTC.

The chain has TRBV9 and TRBJ2-3; D uncertain. The CDR3 loop spans 15 amino acids. CDR1 SGDLS and CDR2 YYNGEE come from the germline V gene. V was trimmed by 1 base and J by 1 base, leaving 10 bases between them. CDR3 protein: CASSVSHSRTDTQYF. In DNA form, the CDR3 reads TGTGCCAGCAGCGTATCCCACTCACGCACAGATACGCAGTATTTT.